This T cell receptor (beta chain) was captured by sequencing in a study of blood T cell repertoires in COVID-19. A note on this clone: This sample includes further DNA sequences coding for the same CDR3.

The CDR3 runs to 12 residues. Trimming cost V 4 bases and J 1 base, with 7 bases left between them. In germline, CDR1 is SQVTM, CDR2 ANQGSEA. TCRdb's table, derived via immunoSEQ multiplex PCR, lists solely in-frame clones and lacks some. The table shows about 98,000 clones, with roughly nine tenths occurring only once. The gene calls are TRBV29-1 and TRBJ1-1; the D is unclear. The sequenced sample consisted of peripheral blood. This TCR derives from a man between 65 and 85 years old with acute or convalescent COVID-19. CDR3 sequence reads: CSVVRSNTEAFF. DNA of the CDR3: TGCAGCGTTGTCCGGTCGAACACTGAAGCTTTCTTT.